The present entry profiles one T cell receptor beta chain with its context. This clone's antigen is unknown. The record has no base qualities; no much larger clone is one base away. In Seattle, one collaborating source enrolled patients while the infection was active and tracked those patients longitudinally over the course of disease. The collaborating institutions used their own protocols to collect whole blood in K2EDTA tubes. For TCRbeta analysis, collaborators shipped samples as frozen whole blood, isolated PBMCs, or DNA extracted from either of those sample types. V has 6 bases trimmed and J has 4 bases trimmed; junction bases matching no gene number 7. The germline V gene provides CDR1 SNHLY and CDR2 FYNNEI. The CDR3 numbers 14 residues from cysteine through phenylalanine. The only DNA kept is the CDR3, 42 bases in frame from the first base. The sample is drawn from a study of blood T cell repertoires in COVID-19 (dated by TCRdb to the early 2020s). Concerning the study at large: Collaborator samples came from the United States, Italy and Spain and covered acute and convalescent phases of COVID-19. The prospective study material was composed of cDNA or gDNA derived from T cells, B-cell-depleted T cells, or PBMCs. Subjects who had been exposed to COVID-19, were actively infected with it, or had recovered from it provided the deeply sampled blood TCRbeta repertoires that made up the dataset. A freely available public database, intended as a resource for researchers studying the immune response to SARS-CoV-2, is where the repertoires were released. The samples were drawn from two sources: the first 160 participants of the ongoing ImmuneRACE study, and 1,200 or so subjects contributed by 6 global collaborators. Nearly every sample came with metadata listing a de-identified subject ID, COVID-19 status, age in years and sex. Where available, HLA class I and class II types were obtained from metadata supplied by the sample provider rather than from assay-based typing.

The paper as a whole reports these results and caveats: The quantity of clinical and demographic metadata differed by source and by participant and was supplied without curation.

TCRbeta CDR3 regions were amplified from genomic DNA using the immunoSEQ Assay, a bias-controlled multiplex PCR. In the authors' own workflow: Within the assay, amplification of reference gene primers was used to estimate how many nucleated cells each sample contained. To quantify the absolute abundance of each unique TCRbeta CDR3 rearrangement, sequence reads were collapsed and filtered. For each sample, productive Simpson clonality was calculated as the square root of Simpson's diversity index across productive rearrangements. TCRdb took this table from immuneACCESS and kept in-frame rearrangements with V and J called. Such tables lack part of the clones; where checked against another copy, unresolved V genes explain under half of the gap, and the rest is unexplained. That table supplies the V and J calls and clone size; D and trimming were determined from the DNA. Here the sample has 200,000 to 250,000 clones; about 85% occur a single time. The ten largest clones capture over 9.5% of the sample.

The sequencing input was peripheral blood. This sequence originates from an elderly woman with COVID-19, enrolled during active disease. The chain employs TRBV2 and TRBJ1-2; 8 central nucleotides agree with TRBD1. DNA sequence: TGTGCCAGCAGCGGACAGGGTAATACCTATGGCTACACCTTC. It codes for CASSGQGNTYGYTF.